The 24 T cell receptor beta chains in this list originate from one sample, sequenced in a study of blood T cells in healthy people across ages. It was with a sample-barcoded 5' primer and a J-beta primer mix that a second PCR of about 7 to 12 cycles was run. TCRdb re-derived calls from the 5' RACE reads in MiXCR, one entry per CDR3 protein. This sample has 800,000 to 1,300,000 distinct CDR3 sequences, with 20% to 25% found just once. Separately, the same data were catalogued under a study of T cells of mothers and their children.

The specimen sequenced was blood. The receptor set was obtained from a girl aged 2 to 9 in good health.

This clonotype was recorded a few times. The chain recombines TRBV5-1 with TRBJ1-5, with 11 positions matching TRBD1. The CDR3 is 16 residues long. Germline CDR1 is SGHRS and CDR2 is YFSETQ. Unmatched junction bases numbered 4, after V lost 0 bases and J lost 5 bases. The CDR3 sequence: CASSLGTGGVDQPQHF. The CDR3 coding sequence is TGCGCCAGCAGCTTGGGGACAGGGGGCGTCGATCAGCCCCAGCATTTT.

The rearrangement links TRBV29-1 to TRBJ2-5, with D perhaps matching TRBD1 or TRBD2 (5 bases each). Trimming left V 4 bases short and J 2 bases short, with 17 bases between. The CDR3 has 15 amino acids. The germline gives CDR1 SQVTM, CDR2 ANQGSEA. The CDR3 DNA reads TGCAGCGTTGTAGGGGACCTAGCCAAACAAGAGACCCAGTACTTC. It is translated as CSVVGDLAKQETQYF.

The gene calls are TRBV7-9 and TRBJ2-7, with TRBD1 matching 8 bases. This CDR3 spans 16 amino acids. Losses at the gene ends were 4 bases for V and 5 bases for J; bases not matched to a gene: 13. Germline values: CDR1 SEHNR, CDR2 FQNEAQ (reference sequence). The CDR3 loop reads CASSSYRGALGDEQYF. The CDR3 DNA reads TGTGCCAGCAGCTCCTACAGGGGGGCCCTAGGAGACGAGCAGTACTTC.

This clonotype was counted between two and nine times. The chain has TRBV9 and TRBJ2-5, with D tentatively TRBD1 or TRBD2 (5 bases each). The J call could be wrong; TRBJ2-7 is a better fit for the DNA end. This CDR3 spans 16 amino acids. The germline V gene encodes CDR1 SGDLS and CDR2 YYNGEE. CDR3 nucleotides: TGTGCCAGCAGCATAGATGGGACCCCACAGAGTTACGAGCAGTACTTC. Amino acid sequence: CASSIDGTPQSYEQYF.

V gene TRBV2 combines with J gene TRBJ2-5; TRBD1 aligns across 7 bases. The CDR3 consists of 17 residues. Germline V lookup: CDR1 SNHLY, CDR2 FYNNEI. V lost 0 bases and J lost 2; bases outside the gene matches: 9. In DNA, the CDR3 is TGTGCCAGCAGTGAAGCGTTTACAGGGGCGATACAAGAGACCCAGTACTTC. This codes for CASSEAFTGAIQETQYF.

This clonotype showed up just a few times. The chain couples TRBV6-2 or TRBV6-3 to TRBJ1-1; TRBD1 matches at 8 bases. With V trimmed by 6 bases and J by 1 base, 13 bases remained unmatched. CDR1 MNHEY and CDR2 SVGEGT come from the germline V gene. The CDR3 has 17 amino acids. CDR3 in DNA: TGTGCCAGCAGGTACGGGACAGGAGGATCTTCGAACACTGAAGCTTTCTTT. Translation gives CASRYGTGGSSNTEAFF.

The genes are TRBV10-3 and TRBJ2-5; D is unresolved. This CDR3 has 13 amino acids. V lost 3 bases to trimming and J lost 1 base, with 6 bases between them. Germline V CDR1 and CDR2: ENHRY, SYGVKD. DNA of the CDR3: TGTGCCATCAGTGATAGCAGCCAAGAGACCCAGTACTTC. Its protein is CAISDSSQETQYF.

This clonotype appeared a few times. The chain combines TRBV19 with TRBJ2-5; possible D gene TRBD2, 5 bases. The V end lost 3 bases, the J end lost 3 bases, and 8 bases lay between the germline ends. The germline V gene has CDR1 LNHDA and CDR2 SQIVND (reference sequence). This CDR3 is 13 amino acids long. Here the CDR3 reads CASSIRDEETQYF. The CDR3 DNA sequence: TGTGCCAGTAGTATCCGGGATGAAGAGACCCAGTACTTC. The full variable domain, rest sourced from reference TRBV19 and TRBJ2-5, is DGGITQSPKYLFRKEGQNVTLSCEQNLNHDAMYWYRQDPGQGLRLIYYSQIVNDFQKGDIAEGYSVSREKKESFPLTVTSAQKNPTAFYLCASSIRDEETQYFGPGTRLLVL.

The table lists this clonotype with a few counts. CDR3 region: CASSSGGAGEGGETQYF. The CDR3 DNA sequence: TGTGCCAGCAGTTCAGGGGGCGCTGGGGAAGGGGGTGAGACCCAGTACTTC. The V call is TRBV27, the J call TRBJ2-5; 8 bases are shared with TRBD1. With V trimmed by 4 bases and J by 5 bases, 15 bases remained unmatched. The CDR3 covers 17 residues. Germline CDR1 and CDR2: MNHEY and SMNVEV (reference sequence).

DNA of the CDR3: TGCAGTGCCGATCACGTGGGTGCGCAGTATTTT. Translating it yields CSADHVGAQYF. V usage is TRBV20-1 and J usage is TRBJ2-3; D call uncertain. Germline CDR1 reads DFQATT; CDR2 reads SNEGSKA (reference sequence). V lost 6 bases and J 10 bases, leaving 14 bases between the germline ends. The CDR3 is 11 residues long.

V gene TRBV20-1 combines with J gene TRBJ2-1; the D is unclear. V dropped 5 bases and J dropped 1 base, with 9 bases sitting between them. The germline V gene encodes CDR1 DFQATT and CDR2 SNEGSKA (reference sequence). The CDR3 totals 13 residues. CDR3 in amino acids: CSAPRPSYNEQFF. The CDR3 nucleotides are TGCAGTGCTCCGAGACCGTCCTACAATGAGCAGTTCTTC.

The chain carries TRBV29-1 and TRBJ2-3; D is perhaps TRBD1 (6 bases). V lost 5 bases, J lost 4 bases, and 10 bases lay in between. Germline lookup yields CDR1 SQVTM and CDR2 ANQGSEA. The CDR3 runs 12 residues. DNA for the CDR3: TGCAGCGTTTCAGGGGAGCCAGATACGCAGTATTTT. Amino acids: CSVSGEPDTQYF.

This chain uses TRBV6-2 or TRBV6-3 with TRBJ1-1; 7 nucleotides align to TRBD1. Germline lookup yields CDR1 MNHEY and CDR2 SVGEGT. Trimming cost V 6 bases and J 7 bases; bases outside gene matches: 14. CDR3 length equals 15 residues. This chain's CDR3 is CASRRTGLAWGEAFF. The CDR3 nucleotides read TGTGCCAGCAGAAGGACAGGCCTGGCCTGGGGTGAAGCTTTCTTT.

A few counts support this clonotype. The chain employs TRBV9 and TRBJ2-3; perhaps TRBD2 as D (6 bases). The germline V gene has CDR1 SGDLS and CDR2 YYNGEE. This CDR3 has 18 residues. V dropped 3 bases and J dropped 0 bases, with 20 bases sitting between them. The CDR3 is CASSALGTQRSSTDTQYF. CDR3 nucleotide sequence: TGTGCCAGCAGCGCCCTCGGGACTCAAAGATCTAGCACAGATACGCAGTATTTT.

The chain carries TRBV4-1 and TRBJ2-7; the D is unclear. V was clipped by 6 bases and J by 5 bases, with 20 bases between them. In germline, CDR1 is MGHRA, CDR2 YSYEKL. The CDR3 is 15 amino acids. The CDR3 DNA reads TGCGCCAGCAGTACAAGTTACCATCCTTTAGACGAGCAGTACTTC. Its protein is CASSTSYHPLDEQYF.

The rearrangement joins TRBV7-2 to TRBJ2-3, with a tentative D call TRBD2 (6 bases). The V gene lost 2 bases and the J gene lost 4 bases, with 16 bases spanning the gap. CDR3 length: 16 residues. Per germline, CDR1 SGHTA and CDR2 FQGNSA. CDR3 loop: CASSLRPGVSPDTQYF. The DNA for the CDR3 is TGTGCCAGCAGCTTACGACCGGGAGTGAGCCCAGATACGCAGTATTTT. Based on the CDR3 plus reference TRBV7-2 and TRBJ2-3, the full variable domain is GAGVSQSPSNKVTEKGKDVELRCDPISGHTALYWYRQSLGQGLEFLIYFQGNSAPDKSGLPSDRFSAERTGGSVSTLTIQRTQQEDSAVYLCASSLRPGVSPDTQYFGPGTRLTVL.

The sample holds a few counts of this clonotype. One junction end disagrees with the germline gene, perhaps due to a read error. CDR3 sequence: CASSLTGHEQFF. Written as DNA, the CDR3 is TGTGCCAGCAGCCTAACCGGGCATGAGCAGTTCTTC. V usage is TRBV7-3 and J usage is TRBJ2-5; D is unclear. The end of the DNA aligns better with TRBJ2-1, so the J call may be wrong. This CDR3 comprises 12 residues. Per germline, CDR1 SGHTA and CDR2 FQGTGA.

The CDR3 reads CSVVEDYEQYF. The CDR3 nucleotides are TGCAGCGTTGTGGAAGACTACGAGCAGTACTTC. The chain joins TRBV29-1 to TRBJ2-7; D ambiguous. V was cut by 4 bases and J by 3 bases, with 7 bases left in between. The CDR3 contains 11 residues. Looked up from germline, CDR1 is SQVTM and CDR2 is ANQGSEA.

This chain uses TRBV4-3 with TRBJ1-1, with D possibly matching TRBD1 (6 bases). The CDR3 has 13 amino acids. Germline loops: CDR1 LGHNA, CDR2 YSLEER. Trimming stripped 3 bases from V and 8 bases from J, with 13 bases between. The CDR3 DNA reads as TGCGCCAGCAGCCAGGTAGACAGGACCGAAGCTTTCTTT. Amino acid sequence: CASSQVDRTEAFF.

This clonotype showed up just a few times. The rearrangement uses TRBV6-1 and TRBJ1-6; a possible D gene is TRBD1 (5 bases). This CDR3 comprises 14 residues. Germline loops: CDR1 MNHNS, CDR2 SASEGT. V gave up 8 bases and J gave up 9 bases, with 17 bases separating them. The CDR3 here is CASGEGQRVSPLHF. The CDR3 nucleotides are TGTGCCAGCGGAGAGGGGCAGCGGGTTTCACCCCTCCACTTT.

This clonotype was counted many times. V and J are TRBV3-1 and TRBJ2-3; possibly TRBD2 for D (5 bases). The CDR3 loop spans 15 amino acids. The germline gives CDR1 LGHDT, CDR2 YNNKEL (reference sequence). V was trimmed by 6 bases and J by 4 bases, leaving 17 bases between them. The CDR3 DNA reads TGTGCCAGCAGGACCAGCGCCTCCGGGGCAGATACGCAGTATTTT. It codes for CASRTSASGADTQYF.

The J gene is TRBJ2-5, the V gene TRBV11-2; the match to TRBD2 covers 8 bases. V lost 4 bases, J lost 5 bases, and 9 bases stayed unmatched. The CDR3 spans 15 residues. Germline CDR1 SGHAT, CDR2 FQNNGV. The CDR3 region has the DNA TGTGCCAGCAGCTCACGGGGGGGGAGGGAGGAGACCCAGTACTTC. This sequence encodes CASSSRGGREETQYF.

The J gene is TRBJ2-7, the V gene TRBV7-2, with TRBD2 matching over 8 bases. V lost 4 bases, J lost 4 bases, and 6 bases stayed unmatched. The CDR3 has 14 residues. From germline, CDR1 is SGHTA and CDR2 FQGNSA. The CDR3 region is CASSSVAGLYEQYF. CDR3 DNA sequence: TGTGCCAGCAGCTCGGTAGCGGGACTATACGAGCAGTACTTC. Supplemented by reference TRBV7-2 and TRBJ2-7, the full variable domain reads GAGVSQSPSNKVTEKGKDVELRCDPISGHTALYWYRQSLGQGLEFLIYFQGNSAPDKSGLPSDRFSAERTGGSVSTLTIQRTQQEDSAVYLCASSSVAGLYEQYFGPGTRLTVT.

In its sample, this clonotype was seen a few times. The chain carries TRBV6-5 and TRBJ2-2; TRBD2 agrees at 13 bases. CDR1 and CDR2 from the germline V gene are MNHEY and SVGAGI. Trimming took 0 bases from V and 9 from J; bases not matched to a gene: 4. This CDR3 region has 16 residues. The CDR3: CASSYSGLAGNRELFF. CDR3 bases: TGTGCCAGCAGTTACTCGGGACTAGCGGGAAACAGGGAGCTGTTTTTT.